The rows below give T cell receptor beta chains drawn from one sample of a study of T cell repertoires in cytomegalovirus infection. These receptors' antigens are unknown. TCRdb reprocessed the reads with MiXCR, giving one entry per CDR3 protein. The sample shows a few hundred thousand distinct CDR3 sequences, about 20% of them seen only once. The specimen was cultured PBMCs, collected from culture after CMV antigen stimulation. The receptors derive from a human donor in good health (CMV status not recorded). Some clones in this sample may be carry-over from other donors' samples. Both conserved end residues are part of each CDR3. The D gene is left open where the match is weak. Where a row states a size, it is once, few, many or the class of an expanded clone; other rows omit it.

length	D	J	V	size	CDR3	DNA
12	NA	TRBJ2-7	TRBV20-1	many	CSARGVGDEQYF	TGCAGTGCTAGAGGGGTGGGGGACGAGCAGTACTTC
14	NA	TRBJ1-6	TRBV27	NA	CASSPRGNNSPLHF	TGTGCCAGCAGTCCTAGGGGCAATAATTCACCCCTCCACTTT
16	NA	TRBJ2-3	TRBV7-3	few	CASSLWAGAYTDTQYF	TGTGCCAGCAGCTTATGGGCGGGGGCGTACACAGATACGCAGTATTTT
18	NA	TRBJ1-5	TRBV4-3	few	CASSQQWDGVYSNQPQHF	TGCGCCAGCAGCCAACAATGGGACGGCGTCTATAGCAATCAGCCCCAGCATTTT
13	TRBD2	TRBJ2-3	TRBV20-1	few	CSARASGTDTQYF	TGCAGTGCTAGAGCTAGCGGAACAGATACGCAGTATTTT
17	NA	TRBJ2-2	TRBV7-9	NA	CASSLDPASANTGELFF	TGTGCCAGCAGCTTAGACCCGGCTAGCGCGAACACCGGGGAGCTGTTTTTT
13	TRBD1	TRBJ2-5	TRBV20-1	few	CSARGQGLETQYF	TGCAGTGCTCGCGGACAGGGTCTCGAGACCCAGTACTTC
14	NA	TRBJ2-1	TRBV29-1	NA	CSVYRDLAANEQFF	TGCAGCGTCTACAGGGATCTAGCGGCCAATGAGCAGTTCTTC
13	NA	TRBJ2-1	TRBV2	NA	CASSGTEYNEQFF	TGTGCCAGCTCCGGCACCGAGTACAATGAGCAGTTCTTC
19	TRBD2	TRBJ2-3	TRBV6-6	many	CASSYSQIGTSGSSDTQYF	TGTGCCAGCAGTTACTCCCAAATTGGGACTAGCGGGAGTAGTGATACGCAGTATTTT
14	TRBD1	TRBJ1-2	TRBV12-5	NA	CASGPRTGDYGYTF	TGTGCTAGTGGTCCCAGGACAGGGGACTATGGCTACACCTTC
12	TRBD1	TRBJ1-1	TRBV20-1	NA	CSAWTGRTEAFF	TGCAGTGCTTGGACAGGACGCACTGAAGCTTTCTTT
13	NA	TRBJ2-7	TRBV20-1	NA	CSALNGNSYEQYF	TGCAGTGCTCTTAACGGGAACTCCTACGAGCAGTACTTC
17	TRBD1	TRBJ2-2	TRBV6-2/TRBV6-3	NA	CASSRRDSNLNTGELLF	TGTGCCAGCAGTCGCCGGGACAGCAATTTGAACACCGGGGAGCTGTTATTT
14	TRBD1	TRBJ1-2	TRBV7-2	many	CASSLELQGGSYTF	TGTGCCAGCAGCTTAGAGCTGCAGGGGGGTAGCTACACCTTC
15	NA	TRBJ1-4	TRBV5-4	NA	CASSMTGGRKAGLFF	TGTGCCAGCAGCATGACAGGAGGGAGGAAGGCAGGACTGTTTTTT
16	TRBD2	TRBJ2-2	TRBV7-2	NA	CASSPPGVAGAGELFF	TGTGCCAGCAGCCCCCCCGGGGTAGCGGGAGCCGGGGAGCTGTTTTTT
13	NA	TRBJ2-1	TRBV13	NA	CASSPGSGQRQFF	TGTGCCAGCAGCCCTGGATCTGGCCAGAGGCAGTTCTTC
13	NA	TRBJ1-2	TRBV7-8	NA	CASRYGGAHGYTF	TGTGCCAGCAGATACGGGGGGGCGCATGGCTACACCTTC
16	NA	TRBJ2-3	TRBV12-3/TRBV12-4	NA	CASSFGSPGPTDTQYF	TGTGCCAGCAGTTTCGGTTCTCCGGGCCCCACAGATACGCAGTATTTT
15	NA	TRBJ2-7	TRBV6-2/TRBV6-3	few	CASSYSPGVNYEQYF	TGTGCCAGCAGTTACTCACCAGGGGTGAACTACGAGCAGTACTTC
14	NA	TRBJ2-2	TRBV19	NA	CASVTGWNTGELFF	TGTGCCAGTGTGACAGGCTGGAACACCGGGGAGCTGTTTTTT
14	NA	TRBJ2-3	TRBV7-2	many	CASSLDSYTDTQYF	TGTGCCAGCAGCTTGGACAGTTACACAGATACGCAGTATTTT
15	NA	TRBJ1-1	TRBV7-2	NA	CASSLQSEGRPEAFF	TGTGCCAGCAGCTTGCAATCTGAGGGGCGGCCTGAAGCTTTCTTT
13	NA	TRBJ2-5	TRBV29-1	NA	CSVEGDGEETQYF	TGCAGCGTTGAGGGGGACGGTGAAGAGACCCAGTACTTC
17	NA	TRBJ2-6	TRBV4-3	NA	CASSQVAHSPGANVLTF	TGCGCCAGCAGCCAAGTGGCCCATTCCCCTGGGGCCAACGTCCTGACTTTC
16	NA	TRBJ2-7	TRBV27	NA	CASSLGGTSVGHEQYF	TGTGCCAGCAGTCTAGGGGGTACTAGCGTCGGTCACGAGCAGTACTTC
13	TRBD1	TRBJ1-2	TRBV5-4	NA	CTSRGWANYGYTF	TGTACCAGCAGGGGGTGGGCCAACTATGGCTACACCTTC
16	NA	TRBJ1-3	TRBV5-1	many	CASSTNPGSSGNTIYF	TGCGCCAGCAGCACCAATCCAGGTTCCTCTGGAAACACCATATATTTT
14	NA	TRBJ1-2	TRBV20-1	NA	CSARVAAHIYGYTF	TGCAGTGCTAGAGTGGCAGCCCATATATATGGCTACACCTTC
19	TRBD2	TRBJ2-1	TRBV27	many	CASSLYGTSGAPSYNEQFF	TGTGCCAGCAGCTTATATGGGACTAGCGGGGCCCCGTCCTACAATGAGCAGTTCTTC
15	NA	TRBJ2-7	TRBV5-8	few	CASSLDTGSSYEQYF	TGTGCCAGCAGCTTGGATACAGGGAGCTCCTACGAGCAGTACTTC
15	NA	TRBJ2-1	TRBV7-2	NA	CASSLAAGNYNEQFF	TGTGCCAGCAGCTTAGCGGCGGGCAATTACAATGAGCAGTTCTTC
17	NA	TRBJ1-2	TRBV5-6	NA	CASIKVDDERANYGYTF	TGTGCCAGCATCAAGGTGGACGACGAACGAGCTAACTATGGCTACACCTTC
14	NA	TRBJ2-1	TRBV7-9	many	CASSGGPGVNEQFF	TGTGCCAGCAGCGGGGGCCCGGGGGTCAATGAGCAGTTCTTC
15	TRBD1	TRBJ2-7	TRBV19	NA	CASSDPGQGPYEQYF	TGTGCCAGTAGTGATCCGGGACAGGGTCCCTACGAGCAGTACTTC
15	NA	TRBJ1-2	TRBV20-1	NA	CSASVPGTDRYGYTF	TGCAGTGCTAGTGTTCCCGGGACGGACCGCTATGGCTACACCTTC
14	NA	TRBJ1-1	TRBV7-9	NA	CASSYREIGAEAFF	TGTGCCAGCAGTTACAGGGAGATTGGCGCTGAAGCTTTCTTT
14	TRBD2	TRBJ2-1	TRBV7-2	many	CASSLVAVRGEQFF	TGTGCCAGCAGCTTAGTAGCGGTGCGGGGGGAGCAGTTCTTC
17	NA	TRBJ2-3	TRBV5-6	few	CASSARPWELRTDTQYF	TGTGCCAGCAGCGCCCGCCCCTGGGAGTTGAGAACAGATACGCAGTATTTT
14	NA	TRBJ1-1	TRBV7-2	few	CASSSLQGFTEAFF	TGTGCCAGCAGCTCCCTACAGGGATTCACTGAAGCTTTCTTT
14	NA	TRBJ2-7	TRBV30	few	CAWSPHLTNYEQYF	TGTGCCTGGAGTCCTCACCTGACAAACTACGAGCAGTACTTC
13	TRBD1	TRBJ2-5	TRBV7-7	NA	CASSLQDRETQYF	TGTGCCAGCAGCCTGCAGGACAGGGAGACCCAGTACTTC